The text below deals with one T cell receptor (beta chain). Its specific antigen is unknown. No clone much larger than this one lies a single base away; base qualities are absent. V gives up 4 bases and J gives up 4 bases, and the segment between their germline ends measures 17 bases. CDR1 and CDR2 were assigned from the germline V gene (reference sequence) as LNHDA and SQIVND. Measured from the cysteine to the phenylalanine, the CDR3 is 16 residues long. Only the CDR3 portion is preserved as DNA: 48 bases, with reading frame beginning at the first base. The cohort consisted of 666 healthy bone marrow donors. At the time of sampling, every cohort member was nominally healthy, though immune exposures that went unrecorded were likely present. The donor tested CMV seropositive and was one of the 289 seropositive cohort members. A peripheral blood sample was collected from each donor, and TCR beta sequencing was performed on peripheral blood mononuclear cells. Genomic DNA was extracted from the blood cell samples with the Qiagen DNeasy Blood Extraction Kit.

The library came from the immunoSEQ multiplex PCR assay. For the multiplex PCR, a mixture combining 60 forward primers for TCR Vbeta segments and 13 reverse primers for TCR Jbeta segments was used. Amplification of the CDR3 region of rearranged TCR beta genes was performed with a multiplex PCR assay on genomic DNA. Amplified TCR beta libraries were sequenced as 87-base-pair reads on the Illumina HiSeq System. On the authors' methods: In a later analysis, 80 million or so unique TCR beta chains were counted across the approximately 640 repertoires, and roughly 11 million of these chains were shared by at least two donors. To remove PCR and sequencing errors, raw reads were error-corrected and collapsed into unique sequences using a nearest-neighbor algorithm that merged closely related sequences. V, D and J gene segments were assigned by aligning CDR3 sequences to IMGT reference sequences. For a sequence to be retained, a match of at least six nucleotides was required to both a V gene segment and a J gene segment. Rearrangements were called productive when the CDR3 lacked stop codons and stayed in frame with V and J; all others were non-productive. CDR3 was defined by IMGT convention, running from the second conserved V-encoded cysteine to the conserved J-encoded phenylalanine. In an earlier analysis of 587 of the donors, sequences lacking an unambiguous match to a single V gene segment were excluded. An earlier analysis of just under 600 of the donors called V segments functional above 56.7% productive rearrangements and segregating when the between-donor standard deviation exceeded 5%. A statistical classification framework was built for diagnosing cytomegalovirus status from the catalog of TCR beta chain sequences. V and J gene assignment, in a later analysis, came from comparing TCR nucleotide sequences with IMGT/GENE-DB human TR gene sequences. A later analysis assigned CDR3 sequences and most-parsimonious VDJ recombination scenarios with the TCRdist pipeline. In a later analysis, each TCR beta chain was defined by its CDR3 amino acid sequence together with its V-gene family, and reads lacking a unique V-gene family were excluded. In a later analysis, fewer than 600 highly shared, low-generation-probability nucleotide sequences were removed to address suspected cross-contamination and a sequencing artifact. In a later analysis, a clonal expansion index was calculated for each public chain from normalized within-repertoire ranks of inferred template counts. In a later analysis, generation probabilities were computed with a VDJ recombination model fitted to out-of-frame rearrangements, and the resulting probabilities were checked against IGoR. Hypergeometric tests were used in a later analysis to score TCR-TCR, TCR-HLA and TCR-CMV co-occurrence, with a repertoire-size bias correction applied to the TCR pairs. False discovery rates were estimated in a later analysis by permuting HLA or CMV assignments 20 times. In a later analysis, co-occurring TCRs were grouped with DBSCAN, and TCRdist sequence similarity was added when clustering was performed within HLA-allele-positive subsets. Repertoires with fewer than 30,000 or more than 120,000 public chains were left out of co-occurrence clustering, as were about five repertoires with anomalous nucleotide sharing. As stored in TCRdb, this immuneACCESS dataset retains in-frame rearrangements with V and J assigned. A fraction of the clones does not appear; measured against another copy, unresolved V genes explain less than half of the discrepancy, and the remainder lacks a known reason. V and J calls and clone size are copied from that table; D and trimming were computed from the DNA. Recorded for this sample are around 76,000 clones; roughly 70% of them occurred a single time. The ten most abundant clones make up roughly 9.8% of the sample.

These data belong to a study of cytomegalovirus exposure and HLA in healthy donors (dated by TCRdb to the late 2010s). About the study as a whole: In an earlier analysis of roughly 590 of the donors, 276 Gb of sequence data and roughly 100 million unique TCR beta sequences from 150 million to 200 million T cells were reported. Around 300 gigabases of sequencing data and tens of millions of unique TCR sequences were included in an early release covering several hundred HLA-typed donors. The genetic ancestry cluster associated with self-reported Caucasian donors included 70% to 85% of the roughly 390 genotyped donors. The study aimed to test whether cataloging public T cell receptors could reveal signatures of past pathogen exposure. The study profiled the T cell repertoires of around 700 subjects by immunosequencing and related them to cytomegalovirus serostatus. A separate validation cohort of 90 to 150 different subjects was used in addition to the roughly 620-subject first cohort. The study combined high-throughput TCR immunosequencing, statistical association of individual TCRs with disease status, and machine learning to predict cytomegalovirus infection status. A later analysis re-analyzed previously published TCR beta repertoires from 660 or so donors and added high-resolution HLA genotyping to study TCR occurrence patterns. Rather than using new phenotypic data, the later analysis identified candidate immune exposures from TCR beta sequences and from how often those sequences occurred across donors. To decide whether each TCR beta V gene segment behaved as functional or pseudogenic, an earlier analysis of several hundred of the donors relied on high-throughput TCR beta sequencing. Donor age, sex, ethnicity and CMV serostatus were collected together with the repertoire data. In a later genetic analysis, genome-wide SNP genotypes for 398 of the 666 donors were used, and that subset was treated as a discovery cohort. Every repertoire in the discovery cohort had been generated on one and the same sequencing platform. Class I and class II HLA loci were covered by the typing at four-digit resolution. Typing coverage differed by locus: A, B, C, DRB1 and DQB1 were typed in roughly 629-640 donors, DQA1 in approximately 520, DPA1 in some 610, and DPB1 in just under 480. Roughly 5 DR-DQ haplotypes were treated as single units for association and clustering because of strong linkage in the cohort. Across some 400 genotyped donors of the cohort, an average of roughly 250,000 unique TCR beta nucleotide sequences per donor were sequenced, and roughly 20% of those sequences were non-productive.

General conclusions and limits of the study: At a false discovery rate of 0.05, a later analysis linked 16,951 TCR beta sequences to specific HLA alleles. The study listed approximately 150 TCR beta chains as associated with cytomegalovirus. Several of the top co-occurrence clusters appeared to be linked to parvovirus B19, influenza, CMV and Epstein-Barr virus, according to a later analysis. Some IMGT-functional V segments, including TRBV6-2 and TRBV6-3, could not be told apart with the 87-base-pair reads, so those segments were excluded. A group of highly shared sequence variants was considered likely to be a technical artifact of the sequencing pipeline. Because HLA typing was missing for some donors at each locus, association tests included only the typed subset. In vitro tests confirmed that three of the cytomegalovirus-associated TCR beta chains recognize cytomegalovirus antigens. For the cohort, immune exposure information was limited to CMV serostatus. A later genetic analysis reported fewer N-insertions in productive TCRs among donors in an Asian-associated ancestry cluster than the roughly 700-donor mean. According to the authors, the approach could potentially be generalized to other disease states and immunological phenotypes. In an earlier analysis of 450 to 750 of the donors, most TCR beta V segments appeared in productive rearrangements about 87% or about 30% of the time, broadly matching IMGT annotations. Roughly uniform sequencing depth across donors was assumed in presence/absence analyses, although this assumption may not hold. In a later analysis, most CMV-associated TCR beta chains were found to appear HLA-restricted, with HLA associations seemingly driven largely by CMV exposure. A further reported finding was that TCR beta sequences accurately predicted the HLA-A and HLA-B alleles for most subjects in the first cohort. Because counts were too low, 15 or so rarely observed V segments, including chromosome 9 orphons, were excluded from the earlier analysis of under 650 of the donors. The classifier was reported to diagnose cytomegalovirus status with high specificity and sensitivity in both the original and validation cohorts. In a later analysis, TCR association rates were found to vary across HLA loci, with the most associated TCRs seen for DRB1 alleles and the fewest for HLA-C alleles. A later analysis found that HLA-associated TCR beta chains were more clonally expanded and had lower generation probabilities than equally common non-associated chains. Correlated functional status among segregating V segments might be attributable to linkage disequilibrium, but an unknown experimental factor could not be ruled out. Most TCR sequences were seen in very few donors, while some public TCRs were found in many individuals. This cohort had only TCR beta chains sequenced, and the lack of alpha or paired-chain data limited which features could be detected. An association between a missense DCLRE1C variant and V-gene and J-gene trimming of TCR beta chains was found in a later genetic analysis and replicated in an independent cohort. Strong co-occurrence of HLA alleles, especially DR and DQ, made assigning TCR associations to individual alleles difficult.

Recombination joined TRBV19 with TRBJ1-5; TRBD1 is a possible D gene, resting on 5 matching bases. Sequences were obtained from PBMCs. This TCR came from a woman aged 45-65 years in good health and CMV-seropositive. Here is the DNA: TGTGCCAGTAGTAGGACATCCCGTGGTACTAATCAGCCCCAGCATTTT. Its protein product is CASSRTSRGTNQPQHF.